These 30 T cell receptor beta chains came from one sample sequenced in a study of identical twins. TCRdb reanalysed the 5' RACE reads using MiXCR and keeps one entry per CDR3 protein. In the table there are some 1,600,000 distinct CDR3 sequences, around a third of which are singletons. Material for sequencing was cord blood. The receptors here all came from a newborn girl in good health.

This chain uses TRBV20-1 with TRBJ2-1; D unresolved. Germline V gene sequence: CDR1 DFQATT, CDR2 SNEGSKA (reference sequence). The V and J ends lost 3 bases and 0 bases respectively, with 15 bases between them. The CDR3 contains 16 residues. CDR3 sequence (DNA): TGCAGTGCTAGGATCCCGCTCTCGAGCTCCTACAATGAGCAGTTCTTC. Its protein product is CSARIPLSSSYNEQFF.

On this clonotype: A much larger clone differs by one base, so this may be a read error. This chain joins TRBV7-2 and TRBJ2-3; 11 bases align to TRBD2. The CDR3 totals 16 residues. Trimming took 2 bases from V and 8 from J; bases not matched to a gene: 9. CDR1 and CDR2 (germline): SGHTA, FQGNSA. CDR3 nucleotides: TGTGCCAGCAGCTTACAATGGGGACTAGCGGAGAGTACGCAGTATTTT. Its translation: CASSLQWGLAESTQYF. Variable domain in full (rest from reference TRBV7-2 and TRBJ2-3): GAGVSQSPSNKVTEKGKDVELRCDPISGHTALYWYRQSLGQGLEFLIYFQGNSAPDKSGLPSDRFSAERTGGSVSTLTIQRTQQEDSAVYLCASSLQWGLAESTQYFGPGTRLTVL.

This clonotype was counted between two and nine times. The rearrangement links TRBV29-1 to TRBJ2-3; D may correspond to TRBD1 or TRBD2 (5 bases each). Germline V lookup: CDR1 SQVTM, CDR2 ANQGSEA. This CDR3 has 15 amino acids. Trimming took off 0 bases at V and 1 base at J, with 11 bases between the two ends. CDR3 sequence (DNA): TGCAGCGTTGAAGACGGGGCTAGGGGCACAGATACGCAGTATTTT. Protein: CSVEDGARGTDTQYF.

J is TRBJ1-5 and V is TRBV7-9, with 9 bases aligning to TRBD1. CDR3 length: 17 residues. The germline gives CDR1 SEHNR, CDR2 FQNEAQ (reference sequence). The V and J ends lost 4 bases and 4 bases, in that order; junction bases with no gene match: 11. CDR3: CASSSNVGTGPNQPQHF. The CDR3 bases are TGTGCCAGCAGCTCGAACGTGGGGACAGGGCCTAATCAGCCCCAGCATTTT. The full variable domain, with the rest looked up from reference TRBV7-9 and TRBJ1-5, is DTGVSQNPRHKITKRGQNVTFRCDPISEHNRLYWYRQTLGQGPEFLTYFQNEAQLEKSRLLSDRFSAERPKGSFSTLEIQRTEQGDSAMYLCASSSNVGTGPNQPQHFGDGTRLSIL.

The rearrangement joins TRBV7-2 to TRBJ1-6; D possibly corresponds to TRBD1 (5 bases). Germline V lookup: CDR1 SGHTA, CDR2 FQGNSA. Trimming took off 8 bases at V and 4 bases at J, with 15 bases between the two ends. The CDR3 sequence is 15 residues long. This chain's CDR3 is CASVIPGRYNSPLHF. The DNA of the CDR3 is TGTGCCAGCGTCATCCCGGGACGGTATAATTCACCCCTCCACTTT.

In its sample, this clonotype was seen a few times. This chain connects TRBV18 to TRBJ2-3; 8 bases fit TRBD2. Trimming at V came to 4 bases and at J to 1 base, leaving 7 bases not matched to a gene. CDR1 is KGHSH and CDR2 is LQKENI in the germline V gene. The length of the CDR3 is 16 residues. This CDR3 is CASSLQRERGTDTQYF. The CDR3 nucleotides read TGTGCCAGCTCACTACAGCGGGAGAGGGGCACAGATACGCAGTATTTT. The variable domain in full, completed from reference TRBV18 and TRBJ2-3, reads NAGVMQNPRHLVRRRGQEARLRCSPMKGHSHVYWYRQLPEEGLKFMVYLQKENIIDESGMPKERFSAEFPKEGPSILRIQQVVRGDSAAYFCASSLQRERGTDTQYFGPGTRLTVL.

This clonotype was counted only a few times. The rearrangement joins TRBV20-1 to TRBJ2-1, with D possibly matching TRBD1 (5 bases). V lost 1 base to trimming and J lost 6 bases, with 10 bases between them. CDR1 and CDR2 from the germline V gene are DFQATT and SNEGSKA (reference sequence). The CDR3 is 13 residues long. The CDR3 reads CSARGPRGNEQFF. CDR3 in DNA: TGCAGTGCTAGAGGCCCTAGGGGCAATGAGCAGTTCTTC.

This clonotype was detected a few times. V gene TRBV9 combines with J gene TRBJ2-7; TRBD2 aligns across 7 bases. The CDR3 sequence is 15 residues long. Per germline, CDR1 SGDLS and CDR2 YYNGEE. J gave up 0 bases and V 0 bases, and 3 bases lay outside the gene matches. CDR3 protein: CASSVEGGSSYEQYF. CDR3 nucleotide sequence: TGTGCCAGCAGCGTAGAAGGCGGGAGCTCCTACGAGCAGTACTTC.

The rearrangement uses TRBV4-1 and TRBJ2-4, with TRBD2 matching over 16 bases. Per the germline V gene, CDR1 is MGHRA and CDR2 is YSYEKL. J was trimmed by 2 bases and V by 5 bases; bases with no gene match: 6. The CDR3 consists of 18 residues. The CDR3 DNA is TGCGCCAGCAGCTCGGGACTAGCGGGGGGGCGTTCCAAAAACATTCAGTACTTC. Residues: CASSSGLAGGRSKNIQYF.

V and J are TRBV27 and TRBJ1-3; 8 positions agree with TRBD1. The CDR3 covers 18 residues. Trimming at V came to 1 base and at J to 0 bases, leaving 8 bases not matched to a gene. Germline lookup yields CDR1 MNHEY and CDR2 SMNVEV (reference sequence). The CDR3 region is CASSLYPMTGASGNTIYF. The CDR3 region has the DNA TGTGCCAGCAGTTTATACCCAATGACAGGGGCCTCTGGAAACACCATATATTTT.

This clonotype was recorded a few times. The chain is built from TRBV20-1 and TRBJ2-1; D gene uncertain. CDR3 length equals 13 residues. Between the trimmed V and J ends, which lost 3 bases and 5 bases, there was a span of 11 bases. CDR1 is DFQATT and CDR2 is SNEGSKA in the germline V gene (reference sequence). CDR3 nucleotide sequence: TGCAGTGCTAGCGGCGCCCTAAACAATGAGCAGTTCTTC. Amino acids: CSASGALNNEQFF.

The rearrangement uses TRBV6-5 and TRBJ1-5; no clear D. The CDR3 runs 13 residues. The germline CDR1 and CDR2 sequences are MNHEY and SVGAGI. V lost 4 bases and J 1 base, leaving 5 bases between the germline ends. CDR3 nucleotides: TGTGCCAGCAGTTGCGGCAGCAATCAGCCCCAGCATTTT. Its translation is CASSCGSNQPQHF.

This clonotype was seen a few times. V and J are TRBV2 and TRBJ2-7; D might be TRBD2 (6 bases). This CDR3 contains 15 residues. V gave up 9 bases and J gave up 4 bases, with 22 bases separating them. Germline CDR1 and CDR2: SNHLY and FYNNEI. This chain's CDR3 is CASRLSPRGVYEQYF. For the CDR3, the DNA is TGTGCCAGTCGACTTAGCCCACGCGGGGTGTACGAGCAGTACTTC.

The J gene is TRBJ1-5, the V gene TRBV5-8; D ambiguous. This CDR3 has 16 amino acids. The V and J ends lost 0 bases and 7 bases respectively, with 17 bases between them. The germline V gene has CDR1 SGHTS and CDR2 YDEGEE. CDR3: CASSLGSLGFVQPQHF. CDR3 DNA sequence: TGTGCCAGCAGCTTGGGGTCCTTGGGATTTGTGCAGCCCCAGCATTTT.

This clonotype showed up just a few times. The CDR3 is CASSPKRPLGPVTRPYEQYF. In DNA, the CDR3 is TGTGCCAGCAGTCCAAAAAGGCCCCTGGGTCCCGTGACTAGACCCTACGAGCAGTACTTC. The chain employs TRBV2 and TRBJ2-7; tentative D call: TRBD2 (6 bases). Germline CDR1 and CDR2: SNHLY and FYNNEI. This CDR3 spans 20 amino acids. Between the trimmed V and J ends, which lost 5 bases and 2 bases, there was a span of 31 bases.

This clonotype has only a few counts. V gene TRBV24-1 combines with J gene TRBJ2-3; no firm D call. CDR3 length: 15 residues. The germline V gene has CDR1 KGHDR and CDR2 SFDVKD. The germline V and J ends were trimmed by 2 bases and 0 bases, with 8 bases remaining between them. CDR3 amino acids: CATSDSSDSTDTQYF. DNA for the CDR3: TGTGCCACCAGTGATTCGTCCGACAGCACAGATACGCAGTATTTT.

This clonotype occurred many times. The chain couples TRBV5-1 to TRBJ2-7, with TRBD2 matching over 8 bases. V gave up 0 bases and J gave up 2 bases; unmatched junction bases: 4. Germline V CDR1 and CDR2: SGHRS, YFSETQ. This CDR3 has 15 residues. CDR3: CASSLGTSQTYEQYF. The CDR3 bases are TGCGCCAGCAGCTTGGGGACTAGCCAAACCTACGAGCAGTACTTC.

This clonotype was found many times. The chain has TRBV5-1 and TRBJ2-3; 7 positions agree with TRBD2. Germline-derived CDR1 and CDR2 are SGHRS and YFSETQ. The CDR3 extends over 15 amino acids. V trimming: 1 base; J trimming: 4 bases; junction bases outside the gene matches: 6. The CDR3 loop is CASSLTTSVADTQYF. In DNA form, the CDR3 reads TGCGCCAGCAGCTTGACCACTAGCGTCGCAGATACGCAGTATTTT.

V usage is TRBV6-5 and J usage is TRBJ2-3; tentative D call: TRBD1 (5 bases). Germline assignment: CDR1 MNHEY and CDR2 SVGAGI. V dropped 4 bases and J dropped 2 bases, with 13 bases sitting between them. The CDR3 runs 15 residues. The CDR3 region is CASSWQGGDTDTQYF. CDR3 DNA sequence: TGTGCCAGCAGTTGGCAGGGTGGGGACACAGATACGCAGTATTTT.

This clonotype was found a few times. The chain joins TRBV27 to TRBJ2-5; a possible D gene is TRBD2 (6 bases). V lost 3 bases to trimming and J lost 3 bases, with 11 bases between them. The CDR3 has 14 amino acids. Germline V gene data show CDR1 as MNHEY and CDR2 as SMNVEV (reference sequence). The CDR3 DNA reads TGTGCCAGCAGTTTCGGGGACTCCAAAGAGACCCAGTACTTC. Translation gives CASSFGDSKETQYF.

This clonotype turned up a few times. Here the CDR3 reads CASKDGLAGGLSTDTQYF. The CDR3 nucleotides are TGCGCCAGCAAGGACGGACTAGCGGGGGGCCTAAGCACAGATACGCAGTATTTT. V usage is TRBV5-1 and J usage is TRBJ2-3; 14 nucleotides line up with TRBD2. Looked up from germline, CDR1 is SGHRS and CDR2 is YFSETQ. The CDR3 is 18 amino acids. J was trimmed by 0 bases and V by 6 bases; bases with no gene match: 9. Supplemented by reference TRBV5-1 and TRBJ2-3, the full variable domain reads KAGVTQTPRYLIKTRGQQVTLSCSPISGHRSVSWYQQTPGQGLQFLFEYFSETQRNKGNFPGRFSGRQFSNSRSEMNVSTLELGDSALYLCASKDGLAGGLSTDTQYFGPGTRLTVL.

The V gene is TRBV27, the J gene TRBJ1-2; tentatively, D is TRBD1 (6 bases). The CDR3 extends over 16 amino acids. Trimming shortened V by 1 base and J by 2 bases, and 14 bases separated the two germline ends. Germline V gene lookup returns CDR1 MNHEY and CDR2 SMNVEV (reference sequence). In nucleotides, the CDR3 is TGTGCCAGCAGTTTATTCTTGGACAGCAAAAACTATGGCTACACCTTC. Protein: CASSLFLDSKNYGYTF.

The table lists this clonotype with a few counts. A read error may account for a junction end that differs from germline. The chain carries TRBV20-1 and TRBJ2-1; TRBD2 aligns across 7 bases. This CDR3 has 16 residues. Germline values: CDR1 DFQATT, CDR2 SNEGSKA (reference sequence). The CDR3 DNA reads TGCAGTGCAAACAGACTAGCTTCTAGCTCCTACAATGAGCCGTTCTTC. Translated, it gives CSANRLASSSYNEPFF.

This chain joins TRBV6-2 or TRBV6-3 and TRBJ2-2, with D perhaps TRBD1 or TRBD2 (5 bases each). CDR3 length: 19 amino acids. V lost 4 bases to trimming and J lost 0 bases, with 21 bases between them. CDR1 and CDR2 (germline): MNHEY, SVGEGT. Here the CDR3 DNA reads TGTGCCAGCAGTTCACCCCGGTCTAGAGGGGTTCCGAACACCGGGGAGCTGTTTTTT. Translating it yields CASSSPRSRGVPNTGELFF.

The chain links TRBV14 to TRBJ2-7; 7 positions match TRBD1. This CDR3 has 13 amino acids. The V and J ends lost 6 bases and 0 bases, in that order; junction bases with no gene match: 2. The germline V gene encodes CDR1 SGHDN and CDR2 FVKESK. The CDR3 protein is CASRQGYSYEQYF. Written as DNA, the CDR3 is TGTGCCAGCAGACAGGGGTACTCCTACGAGCAGTACTTC.

The rearrangement links TRBV5-1 to TRBJ2-1, with 12 positions matching TRBD2. This CDR3 spans 16 amino acids. The germline CDR1 and CDR2 sequences are SGHRS and YFSETQ. Trimming removed 3 bases from V and 4 bases from J; junction bases left unmatched: 5. The CDR3 region is CASSWVTSGGYNEQFF. DNA of the CDR3: TGCGCCAGCAGCTGGGTGACTAGCGGGGGATACAATGAGCAGTTCTTC.

This clonotype has at least ten counts. The J gene is TRBJ2-7, the V gene TRBV4-2, with D possibly being TRBD1 (6 bases). Germline V gives CDR1 LGHNA, CDR2 YNFKEQ. CDR3 size: 13 residues. Trimming stripped 2 bases from V and 5 bases from J, with 10 bases between. The CDR3, as DNA: TGTGCCAGCAGCCAAACAGGGTACGACGAGCAGTACTTC. This encodes CASSQTGYDEQYF.

V gene TRBV20-1 combines with J gene TRBJ1-1; D not certain. The germline V gene has CDR1 DFQATT and CDR2 SNEGSKA (reference sequence). Trimming shortened V by 3 bases and J by 1 base, and 6 bases separated the two germline ends. CDR3 length equals 12 residues. As DNA, the CDR3 is TGCAGTGCTAGTGGGTGGAACACTGAAGCTTTCTTT. Translating gives CSASGWNTEAFF.

The V call is TRBV3-1, the J call TRBJ2-7; 9 positions agree with TRBD1. Germline V gene data show CDR1 as LGHDT and CDR2 as YNNKEL (reference sequence). V gave up 4 bases and J gave up 2 bases; unmatched junction bases: 6. The CDR3 extends over 15 amino acids. CDR3 DNA sequence: TGTGCCAGCAGCCTCGCAAGGACAGGGGCCTACGAGCAGTACTTC. This gives the protein CASSLARTGAYEQYF.

The chain joins TRBV6-5 to TRBJ1-2; 7 nucleotides line up with TRBD1. Germline CDR1 MNHEY, CDR2 SVGAGI. The CDR3 is 15 amino acids. The V and J ends lost 0 bases and 6 bases, in that order; junction bases with no gene match: 7. The CDR3 DNA is TGTGCCAGCAGTTACTCGGGAGGGGGCCTCAATGGCTACACCTTC. Amino acid sequence: CASSYSGGGLNGYTF.